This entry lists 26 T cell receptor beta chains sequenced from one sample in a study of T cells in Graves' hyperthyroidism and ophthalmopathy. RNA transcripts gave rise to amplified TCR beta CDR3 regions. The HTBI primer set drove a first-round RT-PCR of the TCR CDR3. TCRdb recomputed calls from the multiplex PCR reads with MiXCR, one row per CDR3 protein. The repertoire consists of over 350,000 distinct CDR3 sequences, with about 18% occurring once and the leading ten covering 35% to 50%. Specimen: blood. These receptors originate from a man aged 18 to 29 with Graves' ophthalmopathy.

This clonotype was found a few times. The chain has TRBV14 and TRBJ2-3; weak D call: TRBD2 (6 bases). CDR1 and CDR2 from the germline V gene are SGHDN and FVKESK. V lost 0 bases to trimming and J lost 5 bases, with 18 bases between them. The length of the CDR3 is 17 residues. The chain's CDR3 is CASSQDEAAQGGDTQYF. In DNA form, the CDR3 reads TGTGCCAGCAGCCAAGATGAGGCGGCCCAGGGAGGAGATACGCAGTATTTT.

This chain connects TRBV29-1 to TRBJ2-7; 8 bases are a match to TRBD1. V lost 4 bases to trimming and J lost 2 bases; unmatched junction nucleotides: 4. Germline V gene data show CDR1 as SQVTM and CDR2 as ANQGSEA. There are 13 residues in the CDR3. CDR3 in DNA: TGCAGCGTTGGACAGGGGCTCCCCTACGAGCAGTACTTC. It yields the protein CSVGQGLPYEQYF.

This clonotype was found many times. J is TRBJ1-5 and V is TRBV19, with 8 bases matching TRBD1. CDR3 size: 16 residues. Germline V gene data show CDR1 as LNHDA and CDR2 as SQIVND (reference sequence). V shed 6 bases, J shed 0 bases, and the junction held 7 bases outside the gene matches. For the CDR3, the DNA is TGTGCCAGTAGCAACCGACAGGGGAATAGCAATCAGCCCCAGCATTTT. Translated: CASSNRQGNSNQPQHF.

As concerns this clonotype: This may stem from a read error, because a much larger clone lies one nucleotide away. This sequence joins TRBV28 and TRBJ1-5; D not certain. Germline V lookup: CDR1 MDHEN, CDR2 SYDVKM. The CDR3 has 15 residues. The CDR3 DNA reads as TGTACCAGCAGTTTATGGTCGGCAACTTTTCAGCCCCAGCATTTT. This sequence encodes CTSSLWSATFQPQHF.

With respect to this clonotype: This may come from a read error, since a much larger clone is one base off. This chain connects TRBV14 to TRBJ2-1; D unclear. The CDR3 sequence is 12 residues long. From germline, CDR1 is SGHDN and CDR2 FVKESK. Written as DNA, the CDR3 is TGTGCCAGCAGCCATACAGACAATGCGCAGTTCTTC. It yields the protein CASSHTDNAQFF.

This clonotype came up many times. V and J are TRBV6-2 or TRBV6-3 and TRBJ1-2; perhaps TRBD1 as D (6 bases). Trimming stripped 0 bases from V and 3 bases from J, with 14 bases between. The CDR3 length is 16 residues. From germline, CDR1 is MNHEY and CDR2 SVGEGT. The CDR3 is CASSYSTSAGDYGYTF. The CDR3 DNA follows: TGTGCCAGCAGTTACTCGACTTCGGCAGGGGACTATGGCTACACCTTC.

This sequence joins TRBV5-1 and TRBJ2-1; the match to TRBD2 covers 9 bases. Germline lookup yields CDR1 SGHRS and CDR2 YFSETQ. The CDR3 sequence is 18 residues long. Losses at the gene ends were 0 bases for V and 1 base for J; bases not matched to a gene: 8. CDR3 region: CASSLVVGGGASYNEQFF. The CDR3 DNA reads TGCGCCAGCAGCTTGGTCGTTGGCGGGGGGGCATCCTACAATGAGCAGTTCTTC.

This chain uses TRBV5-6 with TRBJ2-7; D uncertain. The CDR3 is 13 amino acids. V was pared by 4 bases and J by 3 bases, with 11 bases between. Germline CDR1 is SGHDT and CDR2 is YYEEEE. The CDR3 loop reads CASSPMNSYEQYF. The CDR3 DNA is TGTGCCAGCAGCCCCATGAACAGCTACGAGCAGTACTTC.

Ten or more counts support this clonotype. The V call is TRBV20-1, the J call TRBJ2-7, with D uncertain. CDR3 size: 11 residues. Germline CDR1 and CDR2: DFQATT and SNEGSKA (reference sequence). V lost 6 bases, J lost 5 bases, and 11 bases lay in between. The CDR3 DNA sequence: TGCAGTGCCGCCAGTACCCACGAGCAGTACTTC. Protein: CSAASTHEQYF.

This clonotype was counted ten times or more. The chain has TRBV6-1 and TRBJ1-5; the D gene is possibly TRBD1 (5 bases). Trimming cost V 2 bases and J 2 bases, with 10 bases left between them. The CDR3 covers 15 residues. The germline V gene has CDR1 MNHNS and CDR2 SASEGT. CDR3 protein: CASSENGGGNQPQHF. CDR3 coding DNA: TGTGCCAGCAGTGAAAATGGGGGTGGCAATCAGCCCCAGCATTTT.

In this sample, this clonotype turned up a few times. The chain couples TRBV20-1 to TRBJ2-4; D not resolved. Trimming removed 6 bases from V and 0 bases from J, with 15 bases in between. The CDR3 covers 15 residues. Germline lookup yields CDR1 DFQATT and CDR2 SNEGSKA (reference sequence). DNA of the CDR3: TGCAGTGCGACGACACCGCTGAGAGCCAAAAACATTCAGTACTTC. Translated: CSATTPLRAKNIQYF.

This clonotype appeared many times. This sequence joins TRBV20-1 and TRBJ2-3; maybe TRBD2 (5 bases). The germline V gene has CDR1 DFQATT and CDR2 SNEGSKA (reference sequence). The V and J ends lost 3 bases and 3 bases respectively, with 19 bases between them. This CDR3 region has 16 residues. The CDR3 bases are TGCAGTGCTAGCCCCCCGGTGGCTAGCTTAACAGATACGCAGTATTTT. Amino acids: CSASPPVASLTDTQYF.

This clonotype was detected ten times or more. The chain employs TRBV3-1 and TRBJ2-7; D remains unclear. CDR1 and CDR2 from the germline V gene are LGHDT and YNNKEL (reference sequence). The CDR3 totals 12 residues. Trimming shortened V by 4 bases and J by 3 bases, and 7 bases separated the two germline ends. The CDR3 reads CASSPNNYEQYF. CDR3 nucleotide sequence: TGTGCCAGCAGCCCGAACAACTACGAGCAGTACTTC.

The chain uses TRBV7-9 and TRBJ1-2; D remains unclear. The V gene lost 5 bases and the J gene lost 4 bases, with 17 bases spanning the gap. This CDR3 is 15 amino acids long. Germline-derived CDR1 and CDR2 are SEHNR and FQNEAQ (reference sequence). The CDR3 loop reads CASSPLGLKGYGYTF. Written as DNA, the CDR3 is TGTGCCAGCAGCCCCCTAGGCCTCAAGGGCTATGGCTACACCTTC.

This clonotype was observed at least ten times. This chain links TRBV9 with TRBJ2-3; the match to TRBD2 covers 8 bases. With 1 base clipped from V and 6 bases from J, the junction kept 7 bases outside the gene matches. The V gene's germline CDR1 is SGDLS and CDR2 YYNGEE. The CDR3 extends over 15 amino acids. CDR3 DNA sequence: TGTGCCAGCAGCGTAACCGGGGGGGCATCCGATACGCAGTATTTT. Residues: CASSVTGGASDTQYF.

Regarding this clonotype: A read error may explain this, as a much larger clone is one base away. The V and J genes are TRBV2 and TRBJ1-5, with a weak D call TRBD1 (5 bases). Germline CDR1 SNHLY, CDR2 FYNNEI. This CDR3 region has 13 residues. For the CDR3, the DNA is TGTGCCAACAGTGAGCTCGGGGACCCGCCCCAGCATTTT. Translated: CANSELGDPPQHF.

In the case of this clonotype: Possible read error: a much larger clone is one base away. The CDR3 DNA is TGTGACAGCAGACCCGGGACAGGGGCCGGGGAGCTGTTTTTT. Translation gives CDSRPGTGAGELFF. The chain joins TRBV2 to TRBJ2-2; 10 positions match TRBD1. Germline V gene lookup returns CDR1 SNHLY and CDR2 FYNNEI. The CDR3 totals 14 residues.

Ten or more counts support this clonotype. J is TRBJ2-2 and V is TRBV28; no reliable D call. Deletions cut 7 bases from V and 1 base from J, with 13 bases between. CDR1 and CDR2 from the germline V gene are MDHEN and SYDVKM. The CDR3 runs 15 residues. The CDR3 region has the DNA TGTGCCAGCATTCAAGGCAGCCGGAACACCGGGGAGCTGTTTTTT. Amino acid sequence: CASIQGSRNTGELFF. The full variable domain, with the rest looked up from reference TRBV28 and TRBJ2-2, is DVKVTQSSRYLVKRTGEKVFLECVQDMDHENMFWYRQDPGLGLRLIYFSYDVKMKEKGDIPEGYSVSREKKERFSLILESASTNQTSMYLCASIQGSRNTGELFFGEGSRLTVL.

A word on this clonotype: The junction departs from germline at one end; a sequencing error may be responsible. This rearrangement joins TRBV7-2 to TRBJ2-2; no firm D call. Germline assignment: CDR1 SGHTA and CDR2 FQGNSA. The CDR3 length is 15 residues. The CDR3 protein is CAGSTQNLGTGELFF. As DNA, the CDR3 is TGTGCCGGCAGCACCCAGAACCTGGGCACCGGGGAGCTGTTTTTT.

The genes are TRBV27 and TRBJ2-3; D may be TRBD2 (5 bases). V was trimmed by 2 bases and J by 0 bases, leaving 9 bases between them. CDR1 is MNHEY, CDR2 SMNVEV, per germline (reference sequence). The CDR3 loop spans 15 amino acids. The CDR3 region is CASSLRGLSTDTQYF. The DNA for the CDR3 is TGTGCCAGCAGTTTACGGGGTTTGAGCACAGATACGCAGTATTTT.

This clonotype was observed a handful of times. The CDR3 is CASSSRDRVQETQYF. CDR3 nucleotides: TGTGCCAGCAGTTCCCGGGACAGGGTCCAAGAGACCCAGTACTTC. The J gene is TRBJ2-5, the V gene TRBV6-1; 9 nucleotides line up with TRBD1. This CDR3 spans 15 amino acids. Trimming removed 5 bases from V and 1 base from J; junction bases left unmatched: 5. Germline V gene data show CDR1 as MNHNS and CDR2 as SASEGT.

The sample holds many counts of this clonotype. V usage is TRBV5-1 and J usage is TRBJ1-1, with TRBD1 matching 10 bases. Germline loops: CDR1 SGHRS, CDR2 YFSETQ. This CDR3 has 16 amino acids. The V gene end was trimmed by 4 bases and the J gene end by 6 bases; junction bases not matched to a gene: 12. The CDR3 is CASSGGQGVLEPEAFF. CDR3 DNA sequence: TGCGCCAGCAGCGGCGGACAGGGGGTTTTGGAGCCTGAAGCTTTCTTT.

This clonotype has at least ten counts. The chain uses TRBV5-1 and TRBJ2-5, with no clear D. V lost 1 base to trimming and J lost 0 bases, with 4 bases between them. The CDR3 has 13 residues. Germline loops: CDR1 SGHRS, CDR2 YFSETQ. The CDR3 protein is CASSLLDQETQYF. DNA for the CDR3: TGCGCCAGCAGCTTGCTGGACCAAGAGACCCAGTACTTC.

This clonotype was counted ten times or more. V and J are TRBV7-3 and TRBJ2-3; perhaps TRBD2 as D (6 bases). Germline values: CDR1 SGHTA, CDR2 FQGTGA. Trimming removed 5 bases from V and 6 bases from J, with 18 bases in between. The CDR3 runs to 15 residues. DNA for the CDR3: TGTGCCAGCAGCCCTATTGGCGCGGGGTCTGATACGCAGTATTTT. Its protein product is CASSPIGAGSDTQYF.

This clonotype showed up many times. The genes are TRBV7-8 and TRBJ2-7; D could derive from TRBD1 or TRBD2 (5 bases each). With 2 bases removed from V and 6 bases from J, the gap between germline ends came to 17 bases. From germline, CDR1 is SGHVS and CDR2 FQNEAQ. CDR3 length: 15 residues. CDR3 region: CASSLSTGRLREQYF. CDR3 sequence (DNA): TGTGCCAGCAGCTTATCAACGGGACGGCTTCGCGAGCAGTACTTC.

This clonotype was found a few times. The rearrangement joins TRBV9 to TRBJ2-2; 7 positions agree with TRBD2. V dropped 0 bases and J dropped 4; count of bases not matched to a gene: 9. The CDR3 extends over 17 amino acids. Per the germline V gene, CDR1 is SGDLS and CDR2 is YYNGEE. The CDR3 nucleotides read TGTGCCAGCAGCGTAGAAGGTGCGGGGGTGCGCACCGGGGAGCTGTTTTTT. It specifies CASSVEGAGVRTGELFF.